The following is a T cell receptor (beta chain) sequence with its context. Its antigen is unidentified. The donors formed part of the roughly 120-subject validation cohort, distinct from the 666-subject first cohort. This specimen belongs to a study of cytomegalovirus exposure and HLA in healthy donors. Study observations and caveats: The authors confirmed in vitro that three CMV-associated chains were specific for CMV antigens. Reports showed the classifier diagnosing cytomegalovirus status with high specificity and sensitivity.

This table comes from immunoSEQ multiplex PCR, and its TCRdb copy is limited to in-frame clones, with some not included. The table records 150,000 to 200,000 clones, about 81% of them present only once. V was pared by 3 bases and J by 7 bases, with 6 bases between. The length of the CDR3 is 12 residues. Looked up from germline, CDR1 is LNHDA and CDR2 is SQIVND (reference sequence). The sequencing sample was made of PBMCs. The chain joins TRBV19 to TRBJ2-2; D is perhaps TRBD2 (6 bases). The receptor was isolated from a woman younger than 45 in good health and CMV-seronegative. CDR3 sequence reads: CASSIGGGELFF. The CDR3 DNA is TGTGCCAGTAGTATCGGGGGCGGGGAGCTGTTTTTT.